The T cell receptor beta chain described here comes from a study of control samples from healthy donors and cancer patients. The data were produced by immunoSEQ multiplex PCR, yet TCRdb's version contains in-frame clones alone and is incomplete. Of about 98,000 clones listed, about 90% were seen once; the top ten hold 2.5%. V shed 6 bases and J 4 bases; nucleotides not matched to a gene: 10. The germline gives CDR1 SGHDT, CDR2 YYEEEE. CDR3 size: 15 residues. This sequence originates from a woman aged 18-29 years in good health. The sample consisted of blood. V gene TRBV5-6 combines with J gene TRBJ2-7; TRBD1 matches 10 bases. This chain's CDR3 is CASTLGTGVHYEQYF. For the CDR3, the DNA is TGTGCCAGCACTCTTGGGACAGGGGTTCATTACGAGCAGTACTTC.